Sequencing of this T cell receptor beta chain was carried out in a study of monozygotic twins with inflammatory bowel disease. TCRdb reanalyzed the 5' RACE reads, giving one entry per CDR3 protein sequence and no DNA. The table for this sample gives approximately 380,000 distinct CDR3 sequences. With no T cell sorting beforehand, total RNA was isolated from whole blood. Note on this clonotype: Its antigen is undetermined.

CDR3 length equals 14 residues. CDR1 MGHDK and CDR2 SYGVNS come from the germline V gene. Study observations and caveats: Researchers reported no repertoire similarity difference between concordant and discordant twins, possibly from limited power. Evidence failed to back one strong IBD-linked signal or clonotype. Using the inverse Simpson index, IBD patients had lower TCRbeta diversity than healthy co-twins.

The source is a human donor with ulcerative colitis or Crohn's disease, or a healthy co-twin of an affected twin (not recorded which). Sequenced: blood. This rearrangement joins TRBV25-1 to TRBJ2-1; TCRdb's D gene call, TRBD1, goes unchecked for lack of DNA. CDR3 loop: CASSWSGEYNEQFF.